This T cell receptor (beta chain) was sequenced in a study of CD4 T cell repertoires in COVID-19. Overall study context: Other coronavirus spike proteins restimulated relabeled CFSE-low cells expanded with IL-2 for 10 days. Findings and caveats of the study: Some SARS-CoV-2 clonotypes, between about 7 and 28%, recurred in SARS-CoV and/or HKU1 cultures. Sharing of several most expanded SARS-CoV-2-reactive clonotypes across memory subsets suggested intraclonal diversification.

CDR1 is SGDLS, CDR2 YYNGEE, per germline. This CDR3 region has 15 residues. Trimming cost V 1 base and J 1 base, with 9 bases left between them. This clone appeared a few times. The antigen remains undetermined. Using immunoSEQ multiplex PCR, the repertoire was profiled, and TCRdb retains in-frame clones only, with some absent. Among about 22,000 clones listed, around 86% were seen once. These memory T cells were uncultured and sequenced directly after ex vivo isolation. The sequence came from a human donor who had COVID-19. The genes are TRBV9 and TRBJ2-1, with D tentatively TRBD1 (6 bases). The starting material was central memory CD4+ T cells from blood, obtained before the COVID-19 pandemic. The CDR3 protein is CASSVQGLSYNEQFF. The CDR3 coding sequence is TGTGCCAGCAGCGTACAGGGGCTTTCCTACAATGAGCAGTTCTTC.